These 29 T cell receptor beta chains were sequenced from one sample in a study of cytomegalovirus exposure and HLA in healthy donors. With 60 Vbeta and 13 Jbeta primers, the PCR was carried out. The method was immunoSEQ multiplex PCR; TCRdb's version includes in-frame clones alone and lacks a portion of them. The sample contains some 150,000 clones, roughly four fifths of which appear only once. Sample: PBMCs. The receptors derive from a man aged 55-75 years in good health and CMV-seronegative.

The chain carries TRBV4-1 and TRBJ2-1; 7 bases are a match to TRBD1. This CDR3 has 15 amino acids. V trimming: 2 bases; J trimming: 9 bases; junction bases outside the gene matches: 10. CDR1 is MGHRA, CDR2 YSYEKL, per germline. CDR3 in DNA: TGCGCCAGCAGCCAAACCCCCGTAGGGGGCGTTGAGCAGTTCTTC. It specifies CASSQTPVGGVEQFF.

This clone was observed once. The chain combines TRBV19 with TRBJ1-1; 7 nucleotides match TRBD1. V lost 6 bases and J lost 5; bases outside the gene matches: 12. From germline, CDR1 is LNHDA and CDR2 SQIVND (reference sequence). The CDR3 is 15 residues long. The CDR3 bases are TGTGCCAGTAGCCCAGTCGGACAGGAGGGAACTGAAGCTTTCTTT. Residues: CASSPVGQEGTEAFF.

This clone was observed a single time. V is TRBV6-5 and J is TRBJ1-1; tentative D call: TRBD1 (6 bases). Germline values: CDR1 MNHEY, CDR2 SVGAGI. This CDR3 comprises 15 residues. The V and J ends lost 6 bases and 1 base respectively, with 15 bases between them. DNA for the CDR3: TGTGCCAGCAGACTACCGGGACACCCGAACACTGAAGCTTTCTTT. Translation gives CASRLPGHPNTEAFF.

The rearrangement links TRBV6-1 to TRBJ2-3, with D maybe TRBD1 (5 bases). The CDR3 has 15 residues. Germline V gene lookup returns CDR1 MNHNS and CDR2 SASEGT. V lost 4 bases and J lost 3, with 14 bases in between. In nucleotides, the CDR3 is TGTGCCAGCAGTGTCTTTAAGACAGAGACAGATACGCAGTATTTT. As protein: CASSVFKTETDTQYF.

The genes are TRBV30 and TRBJ1-3; 10 nucleotides line up with TRBD1. CDR1 and CDR2 from the germline V gene are GTSNPN and SVGIG (reference sequence). CDR3 length: 15 residues. V lost 0 bases to trimming and J lost 2 bases; unmatched junction nucleotides: 1. CDR3 in amino acids: CAWSVGTGAGNTIYF. The CDR3 nucleotides read TGTGCCTGGAGTGTCGGGACAGGGGCTGGAAACACCATATATTTT.

The chain joins TRBV5-6 to TRBJ2-5, with a possible D match to TRBD1 (5 bases). Germline assignment: CDR1 SGHDT and CDR2 YYEEEE. The length of the CDR3 is 15 residues. V was trimmed by 0 bases and J by 5 bases, leaving 14 bases between them. DNA of the CDR3: TGTGCCAGCAGCTTGGAGAACTGGGGCAGGGAGACCCAGTACTTC. Translation gives CASSLENWGRETQYF.

In the case of this clone: The junction and the germline gene differ at one end; a read error may be behind it. The J gene is TRBJ2-7, the V gene TRBV5-1; 10 positions match TRBD2. The CDR3 runs to 10 residues. The germline CDR1 and CDR2 sequences are SGHRS and YFSETQ. In nucleotides, the CDR3 is TGCGCCAGCAGCGGGACTAGCGTTTCCTTC. Encoded protein: CASSGTSVSF.

The chain is built from TRBV19 and TRBJ1-3; no reliable D call. Germline CDR1 reads LNHDA; CDR2 reads SQIVND (reference sequence). V dropped 9 bases and J dropped 8 bases, with 14 bases sitting between them. The CDR3 runs to 12 residues. The CDR3 DNA sequence: TGTGCCAGCCAGGCCCCGGGATACACCATATATTTT. Translated: CASQAPGYTIYF.

This clone appeared once. The gene calls are TRBV20-1 and TRBJ1-1; a weak D match, TRBD1 (5 bases). Germline loops: CDR1 DFQATT, CDR2 SNEGSKA (reference sequence). The V end lost 6 bases, the J end lost 5 bases, and 10 bases lay between the germline ends. The CDR3 is 11 amino acids. CDR3 sequence: CSAMGQTEAFF. Written as DNA, the CDR3 is TGCAGTGCGATGGGGCAGACTGAAGCTTTCTTT.

This clone has only one observation. V usage is TRBV28 and J usage is TRBJ1-2, with no clear D. The CDR3 length is 14 residues. Trimming took off 6 bases at V and 0 bases at J, with 11 bases between the two ends. From germline, CDR1 is MDHEN and CDR2 SYDVKM. CDR3 region: CASSLGSANYGYTF. Here the CDR3 DNA reads TGTGCCAGCAGCCTCGGGAGCGCTAACTATGGCTACACCTTC.

The J gene is TRBJ1-3, the V gene TRBV6-6, with D hard to call. With 5 bases removed from V and 0 bases from J, the gap between germline ends came to 8 bases. Germline V gene sequence: CDR1 MNHNY, CDR2 SVGAGI (reference sequence). The CDR3 is 14 residues long. DNA of the CDR3: TGTGCCAGCAGTCTCACCGGCTCTGGAAACACCATATATTTT. This gives the protein CASSLTGSGNTIYF.

This chain connects TRBV4-2 to TRBJ1-3; TRBD1 might be the D (6 bases). The CDR3 contains 16 residues. Germline values: CDR1 LGHNA, CDR2 YNFKEQ. The V and J ends lost 4 bases and 0 bases respectively, with 13 bases between them. CDR3 DNA: TGTGCCAGCAGCCCATCATTGGACAGCTCTGGAAACACCATATATTTT. It specifies CASSPSLDSSGNTIYF.

This chain connects TRBV7-9 to TRBJ1-6; TRBD1 agrees at 11 bases. The CDR3 covers 13 residues. The V gene's germline CDR1 is SEHNR and CDR2 FQNEAQ (reference sequence). The CDR3 here is CSMGDRGRSPLHF. In nucleotides, the CDR3 is TGTTCCATGGGGGACAGGGGGAGATCACCCCTCCACTTT.

This clone was found a few times. Here the CDR3 reads CASSLGEVDYGYTF. DNA for the CDR3: TGCGCCAGCAGCTTGGGTGAGGTTGACTATGGCTACACCTTC. The chain uses TRBV5-1 and TRBJ1-2; D is uncertain. The CDR3 contains 14 residues. V shed 0 bases and J shed 3 bases, with 9 bases lying between them. Germline V gene sequence: CDR1 SGHRS, CDR2 YFSETQ.

V usage is TRBV28 and J usage is TRBJ1-4; the match to TRBD1 covers 11 bases. This CDR3 comprises 15 residues. In germline, CDR1 is MDHEN, CDR2 SYDVKM. V shed 7 bases, J shed 8 bases, and the junction held 9 bases outside the gene matches. The CDR3 loop is CASTPGGQGGEKLFF. In DNA form, the CDR3 reads TGTGCCAGCACCCCGGGGGGACAGGGGGGGGAAAAACTGTTTTTT.

J is TRBJ2-5 and V is TRBV19, with 7 bases identical to TRBD2. Per germline, CDR1 LNHDA and CDR2 SQIVND (reference sequence). V shed 2 bases and J 5 bases; nucleotides not matched to a gene: 8. This CDR3 contains 15 residues. The CDR3 DNA follows: TGTGCCAGTAGTATAATGGCGGGGGAGTGGGAGACCCAGTACTTC. This gives the protein CASSIMAGEWETQYF.

V gene TRBV28 combines with J gene TRBJ2-7, with 7 nucleotides matching TRBD1. The CDR3 is 12 residues long. The V gene's germline CDR1 is MDHEN and CDR2 SYDVKM. The ends lost 10 bases at V and 2 bases at J; junction bases unmatched: 5. Here the CDR3 reads CATYRGAYEQYF. CDR3 nucleotide sequence: TGTGCCACCTACAGGGGTGCCTACGAGCAGTACTTC.

The gene calls are TRBV4-3 and TRBJ1-3, with D unresolved. V was cut by 0 bases and J by 0 bases, with 6 bases left in between. Germline CDR1 reads LGHNA; CDR2 reads YSLEER. CDR3 length: 15 amino acids. CDR3 DNA: TGCGCCAGCAGCCAAGACCTTTACTCTGGAAACACCATATATTTT. This encodes CASSQDLYSGNTIYF.

The CDR3 bases are TGCGCCAGCAGCCAATATATGACTGTAAGGAACGACAATGAGCAGTTCTTC. This codes for CASSQYMTVRNDNEQFF. V and J are TRBV4-1 and TRBJ2-1; D is uncertain. This CDR3 has 17 amino acids. Germline V gives CDR1 MGHRA, CDR2 YSYEKL. The V and J ends lost 2 bases and 5 bases respectively, with 19 bases between them.

The V call is TRBV7-6, the J call TRBJ2-7; TRBD1 is a possible D gene (5 bases). Germline V lookup: CDR1 SGHVS, CDR2 FNYEAQ. CDR3 length equals 15 residues. V was trimmed by 3 bases and J by 1 base, leaving 13 bases between them. The CDR3 loop is CASSFRAMGSYEQYF. The CDR3 DNA is TGTGCCAGCAGCTTCAGGGCGATGGGGTCCTACGAGCAGTACTTC.

This clone was seen once. The chain joins TRBV4-3 to TRBJ1-2; 7 nucleotides agree with TRBD1. Germline loops: CDR1 LGHNA, CDR2 YSLEER. Losses at the gene ends were 1 base for V and 8 bases for J; bases not matched to a gene: 7. This CDR3 has 14 amino acids. CDR3 sequence reads: CASSQGSTGNGYTF. For the CDR3, the DNA is TGCGCCAGCAGCCAAGGATCGACAGGGAACGGCTACACCTTC.

The chain couples TRBV20-1 to TRBJ2-1; D call uncertain. The ends were cut back, 7 bases at V and 5 bases at J, with 9 bases in the middle. The CDR3 has 11 residues. CDR1 and CDR2 from the germline V gene are DFQATT and SNEGSKA (reference sequence). Here the CDR3 DNA reads TGCAGTGTGCCGTCTAACAATGAGCAGTTCTTC. This sequence encodes CSVPSNNEQFF.

This clone was seen only a few times. V is TRBV28 and J is TRBJ2-3; TRBD2 agrees at 8 bases. Germline V lookup: CDR1 MDHEN, CDR2 SYDVKM. J lost 2 bases, V lost 5 bases, and 12 bases had no gene match. CDR3 length: 17 amino acids. Written as DNA, the CDR3 is TGTGCCAGCAGTCCAACGTTCAAGCGGGAGTTCACAGATACGCAGTATTTT. Its protein is CASSPTFKREFTDTQYF.

The genes are TRBV28 and TRBJ1-2, with no clear D. CDR3 size: 14 residues. Germline loops: CDR1 MDHEN, CDR2 SYDVKM. The V end lost 2 bases, the J end lost 7 bases, and 14 bases lay between the germline ends. CDR3 sequence (DNA): TGTGCCAGCAGTTTAGGTTTGTCGGGAACTGGCTACACCTTC. Residues: CASSLGLSGTGYTF.

This clone showed up just a few times. V usage is TRBV7-2 and J usage is TRBJ2-7; D remains unclear. The V and J ends lost 5 bases and 3 bases respectively, with 8 bases between them. Germline CDR1 reads SGHTA; CDR2 reads FQGNSA. The CDR3 runs 12 residues. The CDR3 spells CASSLYSYEQYF. In nucleotides, the CDR3 is TGTGCCAGCAGCCTATACAGCTACGAGCAGTACTTC.

V is TRBV10-3 and J is TRBJ2-3, with 8 nucleotides matching TRBD2. Germline V gene data show CDR1 as ENHRY and CDR2 as SYGVKD. V trimming: 5 bases; J trimming: 5 bases; junction bases outside the gene matches: 6. The length of the CDR3 is 14 residues. CDR3 DNA: TGTGCCATCAGTTCGGGGACTAGTCAAGATACGCAGTATTTT. Amino acid sequence: CAISSGTSQDTQYF.

The J gene is TRBJ2-2, the V gene TRBV2; 7 bases map to TRBD2. Germline values: CDR1 SNHLY, CDR2 FYNNEI. The CDR3 is made up of 14 amino acids. The V segment lost 5 bases and the J segment 6 bases; nucleotides outside the gene matches: 6. CDR3 residues: CASSITSVAGELFF. The CDR3 region has the DNA TGTGCCAGCAGTATTACTAGCGTTGCCGGGGAGCTGTTTTTT.

About this clone: The sample contains more than one DNA sequence encoding this CDR3. The chain recombines TRBV7-6 with TRBJ2-7; 9 nucleotides line up with TRBD1. This CDR3 spans 16 amino acids. The germline V gene has CDR1 SGHVS and CDR2 FNYEAQ. With V trimmed by 0 bases and J by 2 bases, 5 bases remained unmatched. In nucleotides, the CDR3 is TGTGCCAGCAGCTTAGCGACCGGACAGGGGACCTACGAGCAGTACTTC. This translates into CASSLATGQGTYEQYF.

This chain connects TRBV18 to TRBJ1-3; unclear D gene. Trimming pared 6 bases from V and 6 bases from J, leaving 15 bases between. The CDR3 covers 14 residues. Germline V gene sequence: CDR1 KGHSH, CDR2 LQKENI. This CDR3 is CASSPEVSSNTIYF. CDR3 DNA sequence: TGTGCCAGCTCCCCGGAGGTGAGCTCAAACACCATATATTTT.